These 20 T cell receptor beta chains came from one sample sequenced in a study of regulatory T cells in long-lasting Graves disease. Stated time point: persistent/refractory GD, antithyroid drugs over 5 years with positive TRAb. There was RNA extracted from PBMCs, and the TCR library was made from it. For TCR beta, libraries came from iRepertoire HTBI primers and Arm-PCR of CDR3 regions. TCRdb called the multiplex PCR reads again in MiXCR, with one record for every CDR3 protein. The table has a few hundred thousand distinct CDR3 sequences, roughly a quarter seen once; the top ten hold about a quarter. The sequencing used peripheral blood mononuclear cells (PBMCs), collected when the disease was refractory, from a patient treated with antithyroid drugs. The receptors stem from a female donor with Graves disease.

As to this clonotype: At one boundary the junction diverges from the germline segment, which might be a read error. The rearrangement joins TRBV15 to TRBJ2-3; 8 nucleotides line up with TRBD2. This CDR3 region has 16 residues. Germline CDR1 LNHNV, CDR2 YYDKDF (reference sequence). The CDR3 sequence is CATSRVRAGARDTQFF. The CDR3 DNA follows: TGTGCCACCAGCAGAGTTCGAGCGGGAGCGCGAGATACGCAGTTTTTT.

This sequence joins TRBV6-2 or TRBV6-3 and TRBJ2-7; TRBD2 is a possible D gene (6 bases). Germline lookup yields CDR1 MNHEY and CDR2 SVGEGT. The ends were cut back, 5 bases at V and 5 bases at J, with 25 bases in the middle. This CDR3 has 17 residues. The CDR3 spells CASSELVGGRAFDEQYF. In nucleotides, the CDR3 is TGTGCCAGCAGTGAATTAGTGGGAGGAAGAGCTTTCGACGAGCAGTACTTC.

Many counts were recorded for this clonotype. The chain uses TRBV3-1 and TRBJ2-7; D is unclear. The CDR3 is 11 amino acids. V lost 8 bases, J lost 1 base, and 6 bases lay in between. Germline loops: CDR1 LGHDT, CDR2 YNNKEL (reference sequence). CDR3 sequence: CASASSYEQYF. CDR3 nucleotides: TGTGCCAGCGCATCTTCCTACGAGCAGTACTTC.

V gene TRBV24-1 combines with J gene TRBJ2-7; 9 bases line up with TRBD2. This CDR3 contains 19 residues. CDR1 and CDR2 from the germline V gene are KGHDR and SFDVKD. V lost 5 bases, J lost 1 base, and 17 bases stayed unmatched. CDR3 bases: TGTGCCACCAGTGTCACTAGCGGGTACATCTACTGGATATCCTACGAGCAGTACTTC. Its translation is CATSVTSGYIYWISYEQYF.

This clonotype has more than one count but fewer than ten. V and J are TRBV27 and TRBJ1-1, with TRBD1 identical over 8 bases. Germline loops: CDR1 MNHEY, CDR2 SMNVEV (reference sequence). V dropped 6 bases and J dropped 11; count of bases not matched to a gene: 14. The CDR3 consists of 14 residues. CDR3 region: CASSGQGEEPPAFF. Here the CDR3 DNA reads TGTGCCAGCAGCGGACAGGGAGAGGAGCCCCCTGCTTTCTTT.

V and J are TRBV7-2 and TRBJ2-1, with TRBD2 matching over 10 bases. J was trimmed by 2 bases and V by 4 bases; bases with no gene match: 2. Germline V lookup: CDR1 SGHTA, CDR2 FQGNSA. The CDR3 totals 15 residues. DNA of the CDR3: TGTGCCAGCAGCTACACTAGCGGGACCTACAATGAGCAGTTCTTC. Translated, it gives CASSYTSGTYNEQFF.

In this sample, this clonotype turned up a few times. The chain links TRBV30 to TRBJ1-5, with D tentatively TRBD1 (5 bases). The CDR3 length is 15 residues. Trimming took off 4 bases at V and 6 bases at J, with 19 bases between the two ends. Germline-derived CDR1 and CDR2 are GTSNPN and SVGIG (reference sequence). The CDR3 is CAWKGAGGSGQPQHF. The CDR3 DNA follows: TGTGCCTGGAAAGGGGCCGGTGGGAGTGGTCAGCCCCAGCATTTT.

This clonotype was counted between two and nine times. J is TRBJ1-3 and V is TRBV7-9; TRBD1 matches at 9 bases. The CDR3 spans 14 residues. The J segment lost 2 bases and the V segment lost 6 bases, leaving 2 bases of the junction unmatched. Germline V CDR1 and CDR2: SEHNR, FQNEAQ (reference sequence). The CDR3 region has the DNA TGTGCCAGCAGGGGACAGGGCGCTGGAAACACCATATATTTT. This encodes CASRGQGAGNTIYF.

This chain links TRBV27 with TRBJ2-6; D not resolved. The CDR3 sequence is 16 residues long. Germline V lookup: CDR1 MNHEY, CDR2 SMNVEV (reference sequence). The V gene lost 3 bases and the J gene lost 2 bases, with 11 bases spanning the gap. CDR3 protein: CASSFLPLTGANVLTF. CDR3 coding DNA: TGTGCCAGCAGTTTTCTACCCCTCACTGGGGCCAACGTCCTGACTTTC.

This chain connects TRBV30 to TRBJ2-7; 8 nucleotides line up with TRBD2. The V and J ends lost 2 bases and 0 bases, in that order; junction bases with no gene match: 3. The CDR3 consists of 14 residues. Germline V gene data show CDR1 as GTSNPN and CDR2 as SVGIG (reference sequence). The DNA for the CDR3 is TGTGCCTGGAGTATTAGCGGGACCTCCTACGAGCAGTACTTC. Its protein product is CAWSISGTSYEQYF.

The genes are TRBV2 and TRBJ2-1; D possibly corresponds to TRBD2 (6 bases). This CDR3 spans 15 amino acids. The V end was cut by 4 bases, the J end by 4 bases, with 14 bases between. Germline values: CDR1 SNHLY, CDR2 FYNNEI. The CDR3 reads CASSGGTLGYNEQFF. The CDR3 bases are TGTGCCAGCAGTGGCGGGACTCTGGGGTACAATGAGCAGTTCTTC.

The J gene is TRBJ1-5, the V gene TRBV20-1; D is uncertain. CDR3 length equals 17 residues. Germline loops: CDR1 DFQATT, CDR2 SNEGSKA (reference sequence). The germline V and J ends were trimmed by 1 base and 4 bases, with 20 bases remaining between them. The CDR3: CSARVLTGGDVNQPQHF. CDR3 bases: TGCAGTGCTAGAGTTTTGACCGGCGGTGACGTTAATCAGCCCCAGCATTTT.

This clonotype was detected many times. The gene calls are TRBV12-3 or TRBV12-4 and TRBJ2-7; 7 bases fit TRBD2. V lost 5 bases and J lost 3; bases outside the gene matches: 4. This CDR3 is 13 amino acids long. CDR3 nucleotide sequence: TGTGCCAGCAGTGTTCCGGGAGGCTACGAGCAGTACTTC. It specifies CASSVPGGYEQYF.

This clonotype was observed once. J is TRBJ2-2 and V is TRBV6-9, with D perhaps matching TRBD2 (6 bases). The CDR3 length is 16 residues. V was pared by 4 bases and J by 4 bases, with 16 bases between. The germline gives CDR1 MNHGY, CDR2 SVAAGI. As DNA, the CDR3 is TGTGCCAGCAGTTTGGGGCGGGGAGCGAGCACCGGGGAGCTGTTTTTT. This encodes CASSLGRGASTGELFF.

The gene calls are TRBV4-1 and TRBJ2-7; D call uncertain. Trimming left V 0 bases short and J 3 bases short, with 9 bases between. Per the germline V gene, CDR1 is MGHRA and CDR2 is YSYEKL. This CDR3 comprises 14 residues. The CDR3 DNA follows: TGCGCCAGCAGCCAAGAAAGGCTTAGCTACGAGCAGTACTTC. This codes for CASSQERLSYEQYF.

This clonotype has a count of ten or more. The rearrangement uses TRBV28 and TRBJ1-6; possibly TRBD1 for D (5 bases). V lost 5 bases and J lost 5, with 7 bases in between. The CDR3 contains 13 residues. The germline gives CDR1 MDHEN, CDR2 SYDVKM. For the CDR3, the DNA is TGTGCCAGCAGTGACAGCCATAATTCACCCCTCCACTTT. Translated: CASSDSHNSPLHF.

This clonotype came up a few times. V usage is TRBV9 and J usage is TRBJ1-1, with TRBD1 matching over 9 bases. Germline V lookup: CDR1 SGDLS, CDR2 YYNGEE. With V trimmed by 3 bases and J by 3 bases, 3 bases remained unmatched. The CDR3 runs to 14 residues. This CDR3 reads CASSAWTGDTEAFF. The DNA of the CDR3 is TGTGCCAGCAGCGCATGGACAGGGGACACTGAAGCTTTCTTT.

This clonotype was counted many times. The chain couples TRBV30 to TRBJ1-2, with D perhaps TRBD1 (5 bases). Trimming removed 0 bases from V and 8 bases from J, with 16 bases in between. CDR3 size: 14 residues. Germline loops: CDR1 GTSNPN, CDR2 SVGIG (reference sequence). CDR3 region: CAWSVHSGSVGYTF. In nucleotides, the CDR3 is TGTGCCTGGAGTGTACATTCAGGGTCGGTCGGCTACACCTTC.

In this sample, this clonotype turned up a few times. The chain combines TRBV20-1 with TRBJ2-7; 11 bases line up with TRBD1. The germline gives CDR1 DFQATT, CDR2 SNEGSKA (reference sequence). Trimming took 8 bases from V and 1 from J; bases not matched to a gene: 13. The CDR3 extends over 16 amino acids. CDR3 region: CSFSSRGQGASYEQYF. The DNA for the CDR3 is TGCAGTTTCTCGTCGAGAGGACAGGGGGCGTCCTACGAGCAGTACTTC.

This clonotype was seen ten or more times. The gene calls are TRBV7-2 and TRBJ2-7, with D tentatively TRBD1 (6 bases). Germline CDR1 SGHTA, CDR2 FQGNSA. The CDR3 loop spans 19 amino acids. V gave up 0 bases and J gave up 0 bases, with 21 bases separating them. CDR3 in amino acids: CASSLASRAGAYSSYEQYF. CDR3 in DNA: TGTGCCAGCAGCTTAGCCTCTAGGGCAGGGGCTTACTCCTCCTACGAGCAGTACTTC.